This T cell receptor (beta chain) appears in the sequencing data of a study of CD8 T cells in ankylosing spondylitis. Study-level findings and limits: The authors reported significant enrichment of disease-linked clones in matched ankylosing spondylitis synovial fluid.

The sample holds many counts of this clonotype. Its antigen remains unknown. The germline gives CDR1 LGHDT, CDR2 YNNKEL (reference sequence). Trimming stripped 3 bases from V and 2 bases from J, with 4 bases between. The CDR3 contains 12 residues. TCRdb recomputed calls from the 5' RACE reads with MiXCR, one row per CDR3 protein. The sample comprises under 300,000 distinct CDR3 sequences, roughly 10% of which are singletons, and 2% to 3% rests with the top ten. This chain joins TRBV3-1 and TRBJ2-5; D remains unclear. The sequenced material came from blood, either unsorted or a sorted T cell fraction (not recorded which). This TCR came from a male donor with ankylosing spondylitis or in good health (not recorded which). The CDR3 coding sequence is TGTGCCAGCAGCCACCTTCAAGAGACCCAGTACTTC. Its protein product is CASSHLQETQYF.